This entry features one TCR beta chain sequence. Germline CDR1 is SGHKS and CDR2 is YYEKEE (reference sequence). Trimming pared 4 bases from V and 12 bases from J, leaving 22 bases between. This CDR3 has 14 residues. Source study methods: Nucleated cell counts were estimated from reference gene primer amplification. Generated by immunoSEQ multiplex PCR, the TCRdb table keeps only in-frame clones and is missing some. That table is the source of V, J and clone size, and D and trimming were worked out from the DNA. Among fewer than 300,000 clones listed, approximately 90% were seen once. This specimen belongs to a study of blood T cell repertoires in COVID-19. Study details: Material from acute and convalescent COVID-19 was sourced from the United States, Italy and Spain. T cells, B-cell-depleted T cells, or PBMCs supplied cDNA or gDNA.

The clonotype comes from a man in his 60s who had recovered from COVID-19. Sequencing input: peripheral blood. V gene TRBV5-5 combines with J gene TRBJ1-1; tentatively, D is TRBD1 (5 bases). In DNA form, the CDR3 reads TGTGCCAGCAGCCTACGCGCTCATGACAGTTCGCCTTTCTTT. Translation: CASSLRAHDSSPFF.